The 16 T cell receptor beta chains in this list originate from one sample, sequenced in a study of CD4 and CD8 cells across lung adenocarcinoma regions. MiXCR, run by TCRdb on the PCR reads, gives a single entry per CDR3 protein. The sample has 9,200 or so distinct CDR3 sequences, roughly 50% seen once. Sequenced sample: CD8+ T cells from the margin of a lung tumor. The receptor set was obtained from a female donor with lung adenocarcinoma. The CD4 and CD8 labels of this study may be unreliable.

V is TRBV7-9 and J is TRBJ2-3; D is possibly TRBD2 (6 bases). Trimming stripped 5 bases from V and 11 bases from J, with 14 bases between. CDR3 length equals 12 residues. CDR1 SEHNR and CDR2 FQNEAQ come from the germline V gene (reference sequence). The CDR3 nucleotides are TGTGCCAGCAGCCAAAGGAGGGACGGGCAGTATTTT. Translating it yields CASSQRRDGQYF.

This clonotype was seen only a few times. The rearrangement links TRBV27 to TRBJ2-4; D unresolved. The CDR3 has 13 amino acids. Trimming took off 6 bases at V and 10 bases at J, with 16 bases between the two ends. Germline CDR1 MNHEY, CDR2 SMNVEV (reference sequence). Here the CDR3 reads CASSLLDADIQYF. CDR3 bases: TGTGCCAGCAGCCTACTTGACGCAGATATTCAGTACTTC.

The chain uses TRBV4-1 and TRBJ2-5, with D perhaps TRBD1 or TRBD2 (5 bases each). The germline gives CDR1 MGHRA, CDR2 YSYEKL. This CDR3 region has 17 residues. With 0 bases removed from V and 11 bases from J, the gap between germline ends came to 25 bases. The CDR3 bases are TGCGCCAGCAGCCAAGAATATCGGCTAGGTGGGATAGGGGAGCAGTACTTC. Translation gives CASSQEYRLGGIGEQYF.

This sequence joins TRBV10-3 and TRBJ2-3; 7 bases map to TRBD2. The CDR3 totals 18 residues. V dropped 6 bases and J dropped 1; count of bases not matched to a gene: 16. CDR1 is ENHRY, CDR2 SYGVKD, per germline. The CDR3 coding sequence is TGTGCCATCAGGGGTGGCGGGAGTCGTAATTGGGGCACAGATACGCAGTATTTT. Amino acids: CAIRGGGSRNWGTDTQYF.

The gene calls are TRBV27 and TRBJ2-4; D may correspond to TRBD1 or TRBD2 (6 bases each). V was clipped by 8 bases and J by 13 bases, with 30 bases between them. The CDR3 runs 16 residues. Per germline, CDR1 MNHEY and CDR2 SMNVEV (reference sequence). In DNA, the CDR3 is TGTGCCAGCGCGGGACACGGGCGCTCCGACAAAAACACCCAGTACTTC. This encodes CASAGHGRSDKNTQYF.

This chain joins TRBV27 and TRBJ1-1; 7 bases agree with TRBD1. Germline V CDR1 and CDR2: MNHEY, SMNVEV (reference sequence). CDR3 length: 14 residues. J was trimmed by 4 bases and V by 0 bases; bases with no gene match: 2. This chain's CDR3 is CASSLSTGITEAFF. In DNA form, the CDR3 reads TGTGCCAGCAGTTTATCGACAGGGATCACTGAAGCTTTCTTT.

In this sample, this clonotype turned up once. CDR3 in DNA: TGCAGTGCTAGGGATCAGCTCAACTATGGCTACACCTTC. Residues: CSARDQLNYGYTF. The chain employs TRBV20-1 and TRBJ1-2; D is undetermined. The CDR3 consists of 13 residues. Trimming stripped 3 bases from V and 2 bases from J, with 10 bases between. Germline CDR1 is DFQATT and CDR2 is SNEGSKA (reference sequence).

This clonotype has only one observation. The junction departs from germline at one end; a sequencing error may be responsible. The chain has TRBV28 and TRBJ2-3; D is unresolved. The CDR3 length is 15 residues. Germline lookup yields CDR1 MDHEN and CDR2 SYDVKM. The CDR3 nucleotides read TGTGCCAGCAGTTTAGCGGTTACCGACACAGATATTCAGTATTTC. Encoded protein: CASSLAVTDTDIQYF. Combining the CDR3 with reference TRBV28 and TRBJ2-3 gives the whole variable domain DVKVTQSSRYLVKRTGEKVFLECVQDMDHENMFWYRQDPGLGLRLIYFSYDVKMKEKGDIPEGYSVSREKKERFSLILESASTNQTSMYLCASSLAVTDTDIQYFGPGTRLTVL.

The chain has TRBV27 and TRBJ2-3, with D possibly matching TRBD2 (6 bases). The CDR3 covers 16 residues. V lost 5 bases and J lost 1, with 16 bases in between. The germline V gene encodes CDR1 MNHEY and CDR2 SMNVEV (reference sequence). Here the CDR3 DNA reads TGTGCCAGCAGTCCCGGGGCGGGATGGGGCACAGATACGCAGTATTTT. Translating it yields CASSPGAGWGTDTQYF.

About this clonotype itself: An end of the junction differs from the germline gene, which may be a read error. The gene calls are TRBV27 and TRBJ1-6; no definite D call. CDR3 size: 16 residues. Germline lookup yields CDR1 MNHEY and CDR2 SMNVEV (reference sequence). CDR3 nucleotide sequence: TGTGCCAGCAGTCTGGGAGTACCGGGAGGAAAAAACACGCAGTACTTT. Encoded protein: CASSLGVPGGKNTQYF.

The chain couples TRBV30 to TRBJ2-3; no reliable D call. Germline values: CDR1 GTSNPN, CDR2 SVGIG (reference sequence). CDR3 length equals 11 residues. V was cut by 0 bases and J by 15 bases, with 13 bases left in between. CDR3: CAWSVRKAVYF. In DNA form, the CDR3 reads TGTGCCTGGAGTGTCCGGAAGGCGGTATATTTT.

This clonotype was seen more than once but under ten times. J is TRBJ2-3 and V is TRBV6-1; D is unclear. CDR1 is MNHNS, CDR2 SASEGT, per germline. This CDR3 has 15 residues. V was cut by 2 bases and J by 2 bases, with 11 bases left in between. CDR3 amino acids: CASSERSGYTDTQYF. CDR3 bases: TGTGCCAGCAGTGAACGGTCAGGATACACAGATACGCAGTATTTT.

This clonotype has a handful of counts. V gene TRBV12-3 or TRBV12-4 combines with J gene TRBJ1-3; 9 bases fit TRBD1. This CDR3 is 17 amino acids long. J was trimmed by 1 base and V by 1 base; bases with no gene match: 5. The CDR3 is CASSLGYRGRSGNTIYF. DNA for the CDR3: TGTGCCAGCAGTTTAGGATACAGGGGGCGGTCTGGAAACACCATATATTTT.

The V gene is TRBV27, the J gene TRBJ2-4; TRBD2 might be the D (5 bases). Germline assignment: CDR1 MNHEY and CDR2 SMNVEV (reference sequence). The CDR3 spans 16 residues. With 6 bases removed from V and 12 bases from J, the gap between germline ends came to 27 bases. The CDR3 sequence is CASRKQGLPNKDTQYF. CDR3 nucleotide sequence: TGTGCCAGCAGAAAACAAGGACTGCCCAACAAAGACACTCAGTACTTC.

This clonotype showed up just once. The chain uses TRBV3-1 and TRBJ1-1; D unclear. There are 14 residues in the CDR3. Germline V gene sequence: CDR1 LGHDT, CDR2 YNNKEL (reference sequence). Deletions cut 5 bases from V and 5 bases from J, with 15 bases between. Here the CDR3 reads CASSDHTRRTEAFF. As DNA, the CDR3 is TGTGCCAGCAGCGACCATACAAGAAGGACTGAAGCTTTCTTT.

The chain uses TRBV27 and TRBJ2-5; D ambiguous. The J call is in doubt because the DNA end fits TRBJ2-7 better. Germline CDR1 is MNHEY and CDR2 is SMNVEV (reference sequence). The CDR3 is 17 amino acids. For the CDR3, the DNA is TGTGCCAGCAGTTTAGGGCCCCCGGCCCTTATGGTGGGCGAGCAGTACTTC. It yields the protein CASSLGPPALMVGEQYF.